Sequencing of this TCR beta chain was carried out in a study of blood T cell repertoires in COVID-19. The data were produced by immunoSEQ multiplex PCR, yet TCRdb's version contains in-frame clones alone and is incomplete. The table has tens of thousands of clones, 81% seen once. Deletions cut 4 bases from V and 4 bases from J, with 17 bases between. In germline, CDR1 is LGHNT, CDR2 FRNRAP. CDR3 length equals 16 residues. The sequence came from a man at least 80 years old with active or convalescent COVID-19. The rearrangement joins TRBV12-5 to TRBJ1-5; maybe TRBD1 (5 bases). The sequencing sample was made of peripheral blood. The CDR3 DNA follows: TGTGCTAGTGGTTCCCTAGCGGTGGGGGTAAATCAGCCCCAGCATTTT. Translation: CASGSLAVGVNQPQHF.